Following are 10 T cell receptor beta chains from one sample sequenced in a study of cytomegalovirus exposure and HLA in healthy donors. In the PCR, 60 Vbeta and 13 Jbeta primers were used. TCRdb keeps only in-frame clones here, not all; method: immunoSEQ multiplex PCR. The table has 85,000 to 100,000 clones, 60% to 80% seen once. Sequenced: PBMCs. Every receptor here comes from a man aged 45-60 years in good health and CMV-seropositive.

The chain carries TRBV30 and TRBJ1-2; no clear D gene. CDR3 length: 13 amino acids. Trimming removed 5 bases from V and 4 bases from J, with 14 bases in between. From germline, CDR1 is GTSNPN and CDR2 SVGIG (reference sequence). The CDR3 protein is CAWYGNAGYGYTF. CDR3 sequence (DNA): TGTGCCTGGTATGGGAACGCGGGCTATGGCTACACCTTC.

In regard to this clone: One end of the junction varies from germline; a read error may be responsible. The chain combines TRBV6-5 with TRBJ1-2; D gene unclear. The CDR3 spans 13 residues. The germline V gene encodes CDR1 MNHEY and CDR2 SVGAGI. The CDR3 nucleotides read TGTGCCAGCAGTACCCCTCCTTTCGGGAGCTACCCCTTC. It translates to CASSTPPFGSYPF.

The genes are TRBV4-3 and TRBJ2-5; weak D call: TRBD1 (5 bases). Germline CDR1 LGHNA, CDR2 YSLEER. Trimming took 0 bases from V and 1 from J, leaving 6 bases between them. The CDR3 extends over 14 amino acids. This chain's CDR3 is CASSQDRGQETQYF. DNA for the CDR3: TGCGCCAGCAGCCAAGATAGGGGCCAAGAGACCCAGTACTTC.

The chain is built from TRBV7-2 and TRBJ1-5; D gene unclear. The germline V and J ends were trimmed by 5 bases and 3 bases, with 14 bases remaining between them. CDR3 length equals 15 residues. CDR1 SGHTA and CDR2 FQGNSA come from the germline V gene. Here the CDR3 reads CASSREGTANQPQHF. The CDR3 nucleotides read TGTGCCAGCAGCCGCGAGGGTACGGCCAATCAGCCCCAGCATTTT. Combining the CDR3 with reference TRBV7-2 and TRBJ1-5 gives the whole variable domain GAGVSQSPSNKVTEKGKDVELRCDPISGHTALYWYRQSLGQGLEFLIYFQGNSAPDKSGLPSDRFSAERTGGSVSTLTIQRTQQEDSAVYLCASSREGTANQPQHFGDGTRLSIL.

V and J are TRBV7-2 and TRBJ1-2; perhaps TRBD1 as D (6 bases). The CDR3 covers 12 residues. CDR1 and CDR2 (germline): SGHTA, FQGNSA. With 5 bases removed from V and 6 bases from J, the gap between germline ends came to 10 bases. The CDR3 loop is CASSRNRDGYTF. The CDR3 DNA is TGTGCCAGCAGCCGTAACAGGGATGGCTACACCTTC.

This clone appeared a single time. The V and J genes are TRBV6-5 and TRBJ1-1, with D tentatively TRBD1 (6 bases). The germline V and J ends were trimmed by 6 bases and 7 bases, with 15 bases remaining between them. Germline loops: CDR1 MNHEY, CDR2 SVGAGI. The CDR3 is 13 residues long. The CDR3 loop reads CASRRDTTYEAFF. The DNA of the CDR3 is TGTGCCAGCAGACGGGACACCACCTATGAAGCTTTCTTT.

The CDR3 DNA sequence: TGTGCCAGCAGCGATCGGGAGAATCAGCCCCAGCATTTT. Its protein is CASSDRENQPQHF. This chain connects TRBV7-6 to TRBJ1-5; unclear D gene. The CDR3 covers 13 residues. The V end lost 5 bases, the J end lost 4 bases, and 9 bases lay between the germline ends. Germline V gives CDR1 SGHVS, CDR2 FNYEAQ.

The chain links TRBV13 to TRBJ2-5; no firm D call. The CDR3 runs to 14 residues. V was clipped by 0 bases and J by 5 bases, with 10 bases between them. Germline CDR1 is PRHDT and CDR2 is FYEKMQ (reference sequence). CDR3 DNA sequence: TGTGCCAGCAGCTTAGGGCTACTTCGTGAGACCCAGTACTTC. It specifies CASSLGLLRETQYF.

This clone has only a few counts. The chain has TRBV7-2 and TRBJ1-5, with D possibly matching TRBD1 (6 bases). Germline V lookup: CDR1 SGHTA, CDR2 FQGNSA. The CDR3 runs to 14 residues. Trimming shortened V by 1 base and J by 4 bases, and 8 bases separated the two germline ends. CDR3 DNA sequence: TGTGCCAGCAGCTTAGAAGGGGGAAATCAGCCCCAGCATTTT. The encoded protein is CASSLEGGNQPQHF.

This chain joins TRBV4-3 and TRBJ1-2, with TRBD1 identical over 7 bases. The CDR3 runs 16 residues. CDR1 and CDR2 from the germline V gene are LGHNA and YSLEER. Losses at the gene ends were 4 bases for V and 4 bases for J; bases not matched to a gene: 12. The CDR3 here is CASSPSPEGAVYGYTF. The CDR3 DNA reads TGCGCCAGCAGCCCCTCTCCGGAGGGGGCAGTCTATGGCTACACCTTC.